These 21 T cell receptor beta chains originate from one sample sequenced in a study of blood T cell repertoires in COVID-19. The data were produced by immunoSEQ multiplex PCR, yet TCRdb's version contains in-frame clones alone and is incomplete. The table records some 200,000 clones, roughly 80% of them present only once. Sequenced material: PBMCs or T cells enriched from blood (not recorded which). The receptors shown here come from a woman between 40 and 50 years old with acute COVID-19.

V is TRBV28 and J is TRBJ1-5; D unresolved. The CDR3 loop spans 12 amino acids. The germline V and J ends were trimmed by 7 bases and 9 bases, with 13 bases remaining between them. The V gene's germline CDR1 is MDHEN and CDR2 SYDVKM. The CDR3 spells CASMAPGGPQHF. The CDR3 nucleotides are TGTGCCAGCATGGCCCCGGGAGGGCCCCAGCATTTT.

This sequence joins TRBV7-9 and TRBJ1-1; no reliable D call. V gave up 2 bases and J gave up 4 bases, with 8 bases separating them. The germline CDR1 and CDR2 sequences are SEHNR and FQNEAQ (reference sequence). This CDR3 region has 13 residues. The DNA of the CDR3 is TGTGCCAGCAGCTTAAACGGCGGCACTGAAGCTTTCTTT. This translates into CASSLNGGTEAFF.

The CDR3 bases are TGTGCCAGCACCCATGTGCGACAGAAGATGAACACTGAAGCTTTCTTT. Its translation: CASTHVRQKMNTEAFF. The rearrangement uses TRBV7-2 and TRBJ1-1, with a tentative D call TRBD1 (5 bases). The V gene's germline CDR1 is SGHTA and CDR2 FQGNSA. The ends were cut back, 7 bases at V and 0 bases at J, with 18 bases in the middle. The CDR3 has 16 residues.

The chain uses TRBV19 and TRBJ1-6; D is ambiguous. Trimming cost V 3 bases and J 0 bases, with 9 bases left between them. Per the germline V gene, CDR1 is LNHDA and CDR2 is SQIVND (reference sequence). The CDR3 is 16 amino acids. Here the CDR3 reads CASSIGGSSYNSPLHF. The DNA of the CDR3 is TGTGCCAGTAGTATCGGCGGTAGCTCCTATAATTCACCCCTCCACTTT.

The CDR3 reads CASSQVVRPTGELFF. For the CDR3, the DNA is TGCGCCAGCAGCCAAGTAGTACGTCCGACCGGGGAGCTGTTTTTT. The rearrangement joins TRBV4-1 to TRBJ2-2; D is unclear. This CDR3 comprises 15 residues. The V end was cut by 1 base, the J end by 5 bases, with 11 bases between. The V gene's germline CDR1 is MGHRA and CDR2 YSYEKL.

The V call is TRBV5-1, the J call TRBJ2-7, with 10 nucleotides matching TRBD1. V lost 4 bases and J lost 7; bases outside the gene matches: 11. The CDR3 is 15 amino acids. CDR1 and CDR2 (germline): SGHRS, YFSETQ. The CDR3: CASSRLTGGRWEQYF. CDR3 nucleotides: TGCGCCAGCAGCCGGCTGACAGGGGGCCGGTGGGAGCAGTACTTC.

This chain joins TRBV5-1 and TRBJ2-1; 7 nucleotides match TRBD2. The CDR3 has 14 residues. From germline, CDR1 is SGHRS and CDR2 YFSETQ. V shed 0 bases, J shed 7 bases, and the junction held 4 bases outside the gene matches. The CDR3 is CASSLGARGNEQFF. As DNA, the CDR3 is TGCGCCAGCAGCTTGGGGGCGCGGGGGAATGAGCAGTTCTTC. The variable domain in full, completed from reference TRBV5-1 and TRBJ2-1, reads KAGVTQTPRYLIKTRGQQVTLSCSPISGHRSVSWYQQTPGQGLQFLFEYFSETQRNKGNFPGRFSGRQFSNSRSEMNVSTLELGDSALYLCASSLGARGNEQFFGPGTRLTVL.

This rearrangement joins TRBV5-5 to TRBJ1-1; D ambiguous. The CDR3 is 12 amino acids. Looked up from germline, CDR1 is SGHKS and CDR2 is YYEKEE (reference sequence). Between the trimmed V and J ends, which lost 0 bases and 8 bases, there was a span of 8 bases. The CDR3 sequence: CASSLAEGEAFF. CDR3 in DNA: TGTGCCAGCAGCTTGGCGGAGGGAGAAGCTTTCTTT.

The chain is built from TRBV19 and TRBJ2-1, with D possibly matching TRBD2 (5 bases). CDR1 is LNHDA and CDR2 is SQIVND in the germline V gene (reference sequence). The V and J ends lost 4 bases and 5 bases respectively, with 6 bases between them. The CDR3 has 12 amino acids. CDR3 sequence: CASSTGNNEQFF. CDR3 sequence (DNA): TGTGCCAGTAGTACGGGGAACAATGAGCAGTTCTTC. The variable domain in full, with the rest retrieved from reference TRBV19 and TRBJ2-1, is DGGITQSPKYLFRKEGQNVTLSCEQNLNHDAMYWYRQDPGQGLRLIYYSQIVNDFQKGDIAEGYSVSREKKESFPLTVTSAQKNPTAFYLCASSTGNNEQFFGPGTRLTVL.

The V and J genes are TRBV6-2 or TRBV6-3 and TRBJ2-5, with a tentative D call TRBD2 (5 bases). Germline V gives CDR1 MNHEY, CDR2 SVGEGT. The V end lost 6 bases, the J end lost 7 bases, and 15 bases lay between the germline ends. The CDR3 has 13 residues. The CDR3 nucleotides are TGTGCCAGCAGCCGCGGACGGGGTGGGACCCAGTACTTC. Protein product: CASSRGRGGTQYF.

Only one count was recorded for this clone. The chain is built from TRBV6-5 and TRBJ1-1, with D perhaps TRBD1 (6 bases). The CDR3 length is 14 residues. V lost 6 bases and J 1 base, leaving 12 bases between the germline ends. In germline, CDR1 is MNHEY, CDR2 SVGAGI. The CDR3: CASRRQVGNTEAFF. CDR3 coding DNA: TGTGCCAGCAGAAGACAGGTTGGGAACACTGAAGCTTTCTTT.

The rearrangement links TRBV5-1 to TRBJ1-1; no clear D. Germline CDR1 reads SGHRS; CDR2 reads YFSETQ. V was cut by 3 bases and J by 0 bases, with 12 bases left in between. The CDR3 covers 15 residues. CDR3: CASSYDGGVNTEAFF. The DNA for the CDR3 is TGCGCCAGCAGCTACGACGGAGGAGTGAACACTGAAGCTTTCTTT.

CDR3: CASSASISSGANVLTF. CDR3 bases: TGTGCCAGCAGCGCGTCCATTAGCTCTGGGGCCAACGTCCTGACTTTC. The J gene is TRBJ2-6, the V gene TRBV7-9; no definite D call. The CDR3 contains 16 residues. In germline, CDR1 is SEHNR, CDR2 FQNEAQ (reference sequence). V lost 5 bases and J lost 0, with 11 bases in between.

The chain recombines TRBV29-1 with TRBJ1-1, with unresolved D. V lost 4 bases and J lost 1, with 13 bases in between. Germline V gene data show CDR1 as SQVTM and CDR2 as ANQGSEA. The CDR3 consists of 14 residues. CDR3 in amino acids: CSVGTGMGNTEAFF. CDR3 nucleotides: TGCAGCGTTGGGACGGGGATGGGGAACACTGAAGCTTTCTTT.

The chain couples TRBV6-5 to TRBJ1-1, with TRBD1 as a possible D gene (6 bases). Trimming removed 4 bases from V and 0 bases from J, with 12 bases in between. The germline gives CDR1 MNHEY, CDR2 SVGAGI. CDR3 length equals 15 residues. In DNA form, the CDR3 reads TGTGCCAGCAGTTGGGGACAAATCATGAACACTGAAGCTTTCTTT. This gives the protein CASSWGQIMNTEAFF.

This clone was recorded only once. The chain links TRBV18 to TRBJ1-2; tentatively, D is TRBD1 (6 bases). CDR1 and CDR2 (germline): KGHSH, LQKENI. The CDR3 is 15 amino acids. Trimming took off 0 bases at V and 4 bases at J, with 12 bases between the two ends. As DNA, the CDR3 is TGTGCCAGCTCACCACCCCAGGGGAGAGGCTATGGCTACACCTTC. Translated: CASSPPQGRGYGYTF.

V and J are TRBV20-1 and TRBJ2-1; 10 positions agree with TRBD2. With V trimmed by 3 bases and J by 2 bases, 7 bases remained unmatched. This CDR3 is 16 amino acids long. Germline values: CDR1 DFQATT, CDR2 SNEGSKA (reference sequence). The CDR3, as DNA: TGCAGTGCTAGTAAGCGGGGGGGCCCCACCTACAATGAGCAGTTCTTC. Its protein product is CSASKRGGPTYNEQFF.

This clone has a single count. V usage is TRBV2 and J usage is TRBJ2-7; D may be TRBD2 (5 bases). This CDR3 is 11 amino acids long. Germline CDR1 SNHLY, CDR2 FYNNEI. V lost 8 bases and J 1 base, leaving 6 bases between the germline ends. CDR3 DNA sequence: TGTGCCAGCCGAGGGTCCTACGAGCAGTACTTC. This sequence encodes CASRGSYEQYF.

The genes are TRBV7-9 and TRBJ1-6; the match to TRBD1 covers 12 bases. Germline V gives CDR1 SEHNR, CDR2 FQNEAQ (reference sequence). CDR3 size: 16 residues. Losses at the gene ends were 7 bases for V and 7 bases for J; bases not matched to a gene: 8. CDR3 coding DNA: TGTGCCAGCATGCCTGGGGACAGGGGGCACAATTCACCCCTCCACTTT. It encodes CASMPGDRGHNSPLHF.

For this clone: Relative to the germline gene, one junction end is altered; a read error may explain this. CDR3 DNA: TGTGCCAGCAGTATAGTTAGCGGGAGGGCCTACGAGCAGTACTTC. Its translation is CASSIVSGRAYEQYF. The chain is built from TRBV19 and TRBJ2-7; 11 bases match TRBD2. This CDR3 has 15 amino acids. The germline CDR1 and CDR2 sequences are LNHDA and SQIVND (reference sequence). Based on the CDR3 plus reference TRBV19 and TRBJ2-7, the full variable domain is DGGITQSPKYLFRKEGQNVTLSCEQNLNHDAMYWYRQDPGQGLRLIYYSQIVNDFQKGDIAEGYSVSREKKESFPLTVTSAQKNPTAFYLCASSIVSGRAYEQYFGPGTRLTVT.

The chain couples TRBV7-9 to TRBJ1-3; D is undetermined. Germline CDR1 SEHNR, CDR2 FQNEAQ (reference sequence). V lost 7 bases and J lost 0, with 7 bases in between. The CDR3 consists of 13 residues. CDR3 in amino acids: CASMQDSGNTIYF. The CDR3 nucleotides are TGTGCCAGCATGCAGGACTCTGGAAACACCATATATTTT.